This record covers a single TCR beta chain. What this receptor recognizes is not known. No base-level quality is on record; no much larger clone is a single base apart. Libraries were made using the immunoSEQ multiplex PCR assay. This immuneACCESS table, as held by TCRdb, lists in-frame sequences with V and J called but not all clones. Of the missing ones, under half trace to an unresolved V gene in checked studies; the others have no known cause. The sample includes 180,000 or so clones, with roughly nine tenths observed a single time. Approximately 1.5% of the sample comes from the top ten. This entry belongs to a study of control samples from healthy donors and cancer patients (dated by TCRdb to about 2020). The sequencing sample was made of blood. This receptor was taken from a woman aged 30 to 39 in good health.

Read as DNA, the sequence is TGTGCCATCAGTGACAGGGGGGACACTGAAGCTTTCTTT. This yields the protein CAISDRGDTEAFF. The chain is encoded by TRBV10-3 joined to TRBJ1-1, with 7 junctional bases fitting TRBD1. The CDR3 goes from the cysteine to the phenylalanine over 13 residues. Only the CDR3 part of the read is kept: 39 bases, read in frame from the first base. Trimming removed 3 bases from V and 3 bases from J; the gene matches leave 1 base unexplained. CDR1 and CDR2, looked up from the germline V gene, are ENHRY and SYGVKD.